One and the same sample provided the 4 T cell receptor beta chains below, sequenced in a study of shared clonotypes between healthy human individuals. Using immunoSEQ multiplex PCR, the repertoire was profiled, and TCRdb retains in-frame clones only, with some absent. The sample lists about 680,000 clones; around four fifths were seen once. The sample was memory CD4+ T cells sorted from blood. Subset defined: CD45RA-negative fraction. Receptor source: a woman aged 25-40 years in good health.

The chain combines TRBV10-3 with TRBJ1-5, with unresolved D. The CDR3 loop spans 14 amino acids. Germline CDR1 is ENHRY and CDR2 is SYGVKD. V was pared by 0 bases and J by 5 bases, with 8 bases between. CDR3 residues: CAISESQTDQPQHF. The DNA for the CDR3 is TGTGCCATCAGTGAGTCCCAAACGGATCAGCCCCAGCATTTT.

This chain connects TRBV30 to TRBJ2-6, with D perhaps assigned TRBD1 or TRBD2 (5 bases each). Germline V gene data show CDR1 as GTSNPN and CDR2 as SVGIG (reference sequence). Deletions cut 6 bases from V and 0 bases from J, with 12 bases between. The CDR3 contains 15 residues. The CDR3 nucleotides read TGTGCCTGCTCCCCGGGGCTCTCTGGGGCCAACGTCCTGACTTTC. It is translated as CACSPGLSGANVLTF.

This chain connects TRBV4-1 to TRBJ2-2; D may be TRBD2 (5 bases). Germline CDR1 MGHRA, CDR2 YSYEKL. This CDR3 contains 14 residues. Trimming removed 2 bases at V and 7 bases at J, with 11 bases between. The CDR3 DNA reads TGCGCCAGCAGCCAACGAGGGTCCGGCGGGGAGCTGTTTTTT. Its translation is CASSQRGSGGELFF.

V and J are TRBV5-1 and TRBJ1-4; a possible D gene is TRBD1 (5 bases). The length of the CDR3 is 14 residues. Germline V gene data show CDR1 as SGHRS and CDR2 as YFSETQ. The germline V and J ends were trimmed by 0 bases and 8 bases, with 11 bases remaining between them. The CDR3 sequence is CASSLEGTGEKLFF. In DNA, the CDR3 is TGCGCCAGCAGCTTGGAGGGGACGGGGGAAAAACTGTTTTTT.